This is a list of T cell receptor beta chains from one sample in a study of blood T cell repertoires in COVID-19. The repertoire was sequenced with immunoSEQ multiplex PCR; TCRdb's copy has only in-frame clones and lacks some. This sample carries 250,000 to 300,000 clones, over 75% of them seen once, and the ten largest clones take more than 0.95%. The sequencing sample was made of PBMCs or T cells enriched from blood (not recorded which). The receptors were gathered from a woman aged 30 to 39 who had recovered from COVID-19. CDR3s include the opening cysteine and the closing phenylalanine or tryptophan. A D gene is named only where the DNA matches it firmly. The size of a clone is reported for some rows only, either as once, few or many, or as a class for expanded clones.

v_gene	abundance	j_gene	d_gene	len	CDR3aa	CDR3nt
TRBV7-2	.	TRBJ1-1	TRBD1	13	CASSSPGTGRAFF	TGTGCCAGCAGCTCACCGGGGACAGGGAGAGCTTTCTTT
TRBV2	.	TRBJ1-1	.	13	CASSGQLNTEAFF	TGTGCCAGCAGTGGACAGTTGAACACTGAAGCTTTCTTT
TRBV4-2	.	TRBJ2-3	TRBD2	16	CASSRRGSGSTDTQYF	TGTGCCAGCAGCCGGAGGGGTAGCGGGAGCACAGATACGCAGTATTTT
TRBV30	.	TRBJ1-6	.	16	CAWSPPSTGSNSPLHF	TGTGCCTGGAGTCCCCCTTCGACAGGAAGTAATTCACCCCTCCACTTT
TRBV7-2	.	TRBJ2-2	.	13	CASTPVGTGELFF	TGTGCCAGCACCCCCGTCGGCACCGGGGAGCTGTTTTTT
TRBV6-5	.	TRBJ1-2	.	10	CASSFNGYTF	TGTGCCAGCAGTTTCAATGGCTACACCTTC
TRBV6-2/TRBV6-3	.	TRBJ2-7	.	12	CASSSTGYEQYF	TGTGCCAGCAGTTCTACAGGTTACGAGCAGTACTTC
TRBV2	.	TRBJ1-5	.	10	CASLNQPQHF	TGTGCCAGCTTAAATCAGCCCCAGCATTTT
TRBV7-6	.	TRBJ2-7	.	14	CASSSGQMTYEQYF	TGTGCCAGCAGCTCCGGACAGATGACCTACGAGCAGTACTTC
TRBV5-1	.	TRBJ1-2	TRBD1	16	CASSPFSKTGLQGYTF	TGCGCCAGCAGCCCTTTCTCAAAGACAGGGCTACAAGGCTACACCTTC
TRBV6-2/TRBV6-3	.	TRBJ2-7	TRBD2	16	CASSPYLSGSVHEQYF	TGTGCCAGCAGCCCTTATTTGAGCGGGAGTGTCCACGAGCAGTACTTC
TRBV29-1	.	TRBJ2-1	TRBD1	16	CSVDGATGFGDNEQFF	TGCAGCGTTGATGGGGCGACAGGGTTCGGAGACAATGAGCAGTTCTTC
TRBV30	.	TRBJ1-2	TRBD1	15	CAWSARGQGGDGYTF	TGTGCCTGGAGTGCCAGGGGACAGGGGGGGGATGGCTACACCTTC
TRBV6-5	.	TRBJ2-2	TRBD2	15	CATKRPGRDSGELFF	TGTGCCACCAAACGCCCAGGGAGGGATTCAGGGGAGCTGTTTTTT
TRBV10-1	.	TRBJ1-1	.	14	CASSTNRMNTEAFF	TGCGCCAGCAGCACCAACAGAATGAACACTGAAGCTTTCTTT
TRBV6-5	.	TRBJ1-5	.	15	CASGPAGSSNQPQHF	TGTGCCAGCGGTCCGGCCGGGAGTAGCAATCAGCCCCAGCATTTT
TRBV10-3	.	TRBJ2-3	TRBD2	16	CASKRTSGSEGDTQYF	TGTGCCTCCAAAAGGACTAGCGGGAGTGAAGGGGATACGCAGTATTTT
TRBV30	.	TRBJ2-5	TRBD1	13	CAWSYRGPGTQYF	TGTGCCTGGAGTTACAGGGGACCGGGGACCCAGTACTTC
TRBV28	few	TRBJ1-2	.	14	CATTLPDSLYGYTF	TGTGCGACGACCCTCCCTGACAGTTTATATGGCTACACCTTC
TRBV30	.	TRBJ1-1	TRBD1	13	CAWSGTGGTEAFF	TGTGCCTGGAGCGGGACAGGGGGGACTGAAGCTTTCTTT
TRBV11-3	.	TRBJ2-1	.	14	CASSLGLTGNEQFF	TGTGCCAGCAGCTTAGGATTAACGGGGAATGAGCAGTTCTTC
TRBV27	once	TRBJ2-2	.	14	CASSLTTGTGELFF	TGTGCCAGCAGTTTAACAACAGGGACCGGGGAGCTGTTTTTT
TRBV24-1	.	TRBJ1-5	TRBD1	18	CATSDGTAQVTFNQPQHF	TGTGCCACCAGTGACGGGACAGCGCAAGTCACGTTCAATCAGCCCCAGCATTTT
TRBV30	.	TRBJ1-2	.	13	CACKLHGEGGYTF	TGTGCCTGTAAATTGCACGGGGAGGGGGGCTACACCTTC
TRBV28	.	TRBJ1-5	TRBD1	14	CASSWTGEHQPQHF	TGTGCCAGCAGTTGGACAGGGGAACATCAGCCCCAGCATTTT
TRBV10-3	.	TRBJ1-5	.	15	CAISEYTGPGQPQHF	TGTGCCATCAGTGAATACACAGGGCCGGGTCAGCCCCAGCATTTT
TRBV5-5	.	TRBJ1-2	.	15	CASSLGPRADYGYTF	TGTGCCAGCAGCTTGGGTCCCAGGGCGGACTATGGCTACACCTTC
TRBV27	.	TRBJ2-7	.	14	CASSLREAGYEQYF	TGTGCCAGCAGTTTAAGGGAGGCTGGCTACGAGCAGTACTTC
TRBV4-3	.	TRBJ2-1	.	16	CASSQNGREPYNEQFF	TGCGCCAGCAGCCAAAATGGGCGGGAACCCTACAATGAGCAGTTCTTC
TRBV13	.	TRBJ2-2	.	17	CASSSISSWGRPGELFF	TGTGCCAGCAGCTCGATATCCTCCTGGGGGAGGCCCGGGGAGCTGTTTTTT
TRBV5-1	.	TRBJ1-1	.	14	CASSLQGKDTEAFF	TGCGCCAGCAGCTTGCAGGGAAAGGATACTGAAGCTTTCTTT